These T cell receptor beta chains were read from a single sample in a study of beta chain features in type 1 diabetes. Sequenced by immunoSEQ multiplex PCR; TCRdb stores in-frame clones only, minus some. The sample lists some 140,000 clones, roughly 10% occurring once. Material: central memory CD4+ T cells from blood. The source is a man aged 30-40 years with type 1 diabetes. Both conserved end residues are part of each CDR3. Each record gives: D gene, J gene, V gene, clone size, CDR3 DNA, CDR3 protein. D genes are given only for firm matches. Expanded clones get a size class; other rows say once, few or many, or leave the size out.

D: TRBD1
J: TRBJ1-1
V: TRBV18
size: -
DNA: TGTGCCAGCGGACAGGGGGCGCGGGACACTGAAGCTTTCTTT
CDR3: CASGQGARDTEAFF

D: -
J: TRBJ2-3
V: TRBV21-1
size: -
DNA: TGTGCCAGCAGCTGGGGCAGGGGCTACACAGATACGCAGTATTTT
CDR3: CASSWGRGYTDTQYF

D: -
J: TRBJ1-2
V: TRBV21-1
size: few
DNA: TGTGCCAGCAGCAAAGGGCGGAGCCTCTATGGCTACACCTTC
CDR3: CASSKGRSLYGYTF

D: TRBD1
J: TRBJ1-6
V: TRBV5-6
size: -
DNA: TGTGCCAGCAGCTTGACGACAGGGCGATCACCCCTCCACTTT
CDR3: CASSLTTGRSPLHF

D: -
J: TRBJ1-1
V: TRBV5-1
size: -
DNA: TGCGCCAGCAGCTTGGCCGTCGACAGTAACACTGAAGCTTTCTTT
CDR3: CASSLAVDSNTEAFF

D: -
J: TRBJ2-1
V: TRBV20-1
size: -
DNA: TGCAGTGCTAGAACATGGAGTGAGCAGTTCTTC
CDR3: CSARTWSEQFF

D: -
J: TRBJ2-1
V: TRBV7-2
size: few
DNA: TGTGCCAGCAGCCCCCCGGGACTCGAGCAGTTCTTC
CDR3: CASSPPGLEQFF

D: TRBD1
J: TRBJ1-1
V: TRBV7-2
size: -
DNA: TGTGCCAGCAGCTTAGTAAGGGGGCCAGCTTTCTTT
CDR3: CASSLVRGPAFF

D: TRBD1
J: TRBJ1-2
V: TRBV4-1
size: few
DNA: TGCGCCAGCAGCCCTAGCCGGGACAGCCTAATCGGCTACACCTTC
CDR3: CASSPSRDSLIGYTF

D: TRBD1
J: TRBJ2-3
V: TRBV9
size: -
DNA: TGTGCCAGCAGCGACCCTCAGGGGGCAGGTACGCAGTATTTT
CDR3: CASSDPQGAGTQYF

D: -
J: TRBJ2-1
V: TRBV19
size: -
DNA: TGTGCCAGTGAGGGTGGAAGGGAAAGTGAGCAGTTCTTC
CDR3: CASEGGRESEQFF